This entry describes one T cell receptor (beta chain). The antigen is not known. The data derive from a study of beta chain features in type 1 diabetes. General study points: Type 1 diabetes patients had moderately but significantly shorter TCRB CDR3s in all four CD4+ subsets. Patients' naive, central memory and regulatory TCRB repertoires appeared more alike than those of healthy donors.

The study reverse transcribed the entire isolated RNA, so it sequenced expressed TCRB transcripts. Libraries were prepared by immunoSEQ multiplex PCR; TCRdb keeps only in-frame clonotypes and omits some of them. The table records tens of thousands of clones, 35% to 55% of them present only once. This CDR3 is built from 14 residues. The germline V gene encodes CDR1 MDHEN and CDR2 SYDVKM. With 1 base removed from V and 3 bases from J, the gap between germline ends came to 7 bases. The authors sorted CD4+ naive, central memory, regulatory and stem cell-like memory cells via CD45RO/CCR7/CD25/CD127/CD95/CD27.

This chain connects TRBV28 to TRBJ1-3; no reliable D call. The sequenced sample was stem cell memory CD4+ T cells from blood. The sequence came from a man younger than 45 with type 1 diabetes. The CDR3 DNA follows: TGTGCCAGCAGTTTATATACAAGTGGAAACACCATATATTTT. This sequence encodes CASSLYTSGNTIYF.